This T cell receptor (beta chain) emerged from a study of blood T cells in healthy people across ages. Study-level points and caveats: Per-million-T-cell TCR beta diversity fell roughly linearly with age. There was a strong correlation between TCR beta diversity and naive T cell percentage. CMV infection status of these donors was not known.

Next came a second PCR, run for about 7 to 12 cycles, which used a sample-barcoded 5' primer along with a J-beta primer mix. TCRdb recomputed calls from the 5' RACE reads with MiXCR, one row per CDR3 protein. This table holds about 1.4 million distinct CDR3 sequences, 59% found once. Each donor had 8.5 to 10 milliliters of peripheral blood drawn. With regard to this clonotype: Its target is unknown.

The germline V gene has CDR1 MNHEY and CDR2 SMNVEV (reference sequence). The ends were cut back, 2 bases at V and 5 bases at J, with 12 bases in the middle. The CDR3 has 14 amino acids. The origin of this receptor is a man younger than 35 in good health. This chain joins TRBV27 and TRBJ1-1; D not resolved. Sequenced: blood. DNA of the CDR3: TGTGCCAGCAGTTTAGGGAAGTCGAGGACTGAAGCTTTCTTT. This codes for CASSLGKSRTEAFF.